These 30 T cell receptor beta chains share one sample of origin, sequenced in a study of blood T cell repertoires in COVID-19. The method was immunoSEQ multiplex PCR; TCRdb's version includes in-frame clones alone and lacks a portion of them. The table includes approximately 75,000 clones, around two thirds detected once. The sequenced sample consisted of peripheral blood. The receptor source for this set is a human donor with acute or convalescent COVID-19. The donor label of this sample is uncertain.

The chain is built from TRBV7-2 and TRBJ2-7; 9 bases align to TRBD1. Germline CDR1 SGHTA, CDR2 FQGNSA. J gave up 3 bases and V 4 bases, and 10 bases lay outside the gene matches. This CDR3 contains 16 residues. The CDR3 DNA sequence: TGTGCCAGCAGCTCCCGGCCGGGACAGGGCTACTACGAGCAGTACTTC. Amino acids: CASSSRPGQGYYEQYF.

The V gene is TRBV3-1 (or the pseudogene TRBV3-2), the J gene TRBJ1-5; D remains ambiguous. With 5 bases removed from V and 4 bases from J, the gap between germline ends came to 15 bases. This CDR3 has 15 amino acids. Germline values: CDR1 LGHDT, CDR2 YNNKEL (reference sequence). CDR3: CASSSGGMANQPQHF. As DNA, the CDR3 is TGTGCCAGCAGCAGCGGAGGAATGGCTAATCAGCCCCAGCATTTT.

The CDR3 DNA reads as TGTGCCAGCAGCCCGGGGACAGCTGGAAACACCATATATTTT. This codes for CASSPGTAGNTIYF. This chain links TRBV11-2 with TRBJ1-3, with 7 bases fitting TRBD1. CDR1 SGHAT and CDR2 FQNNGV come from the germline V gene. The V gene end was trimmed by 5 bases and the J gene end by 2 bases; junction bases not matched to a gene: 3. There are 14 residues in the CDR3.

V is TRBV11-3 and J is TRBJ2-1, with TRBD1 matching 11 bases. The ends lost 6 bases at V and 9 bases at J; junction bases unmatched: 4. This CDR3 contains 13 residues. CDR1 is SGHNT and CDR2 is YENEEA in the germline V gene. As DNA, the CDR3 is TGTGCCAGCAGTTCGGACAGGGGGCCTGAGCAGTTCTTC. Its translation: CASSSDRGPEQFF.

V usage is TRBV2 and J usage is TRBJ1-3; D remains ambiguous. V was pared by 5 bases and J by 4 bases, with 6 bases between. The CDR3 has 12 amino acids. The germline gives CDR1 SNHLY, CDR2 FYNNEI. The CDR3 coding sequence is TGTGCCAGCAGTTTGACAGGAAACACCATATATTTT. Protein: CASSLTGNTIYF.

CDR3 bases: TGCGCCAGCAGCCAGACAGGGACCTACGAGCAGTACTTC. Translated: CASSQTGTYEQYF. This chain connects TRBV5-1 to TRBJ2-7; 7 nucleotides match TRBD1. The CDR3 contains 13 residues. CDR1 and CDR2 (germline): SGHRS, YFSETQ. Trimming cost V 4 bases and J 2 bases; bases outside gene matches: 3.

J is TRBJ2-1 and V is TRBV7-9, with D unclear. The CDR3 loop spans 15 amino acids. Between the trimmed V and J ends, which lost 5 bases and 4 bases, there was a span of 15 bases. CDR1 and CDR2 from the germline V gene are SEHNR and FQNEAQ (reference sequence). The CDR3 region has the DNA TGTGCCAGCAGCCCACCAGGTGGCTTGTACAATGAGCAGTTCTTC. Encoded protein: CASSPPGGLYNEQFF.

The V call is TRBV11-2, the J call TRBJ1-6; maybe TRBD1 (5 bases). Trimming cost V 4 bases and J 3 bases, with 22 bases left between them. This CDR3 spans 19 amino acids. Germline V lookup: CDR1 SGHAT, CDR2 FQNNGV. Here the CDR3 DNA reads TGTGCCAGCAGCTCTGTCCGGGACTCGGTGCCGGTCTATAATTCACCCCTCCACTTT. Encoded protein: CASSSVRDSVPVYNSPLHF.

This clone came up a few times. This chain uses TRBV27 with TRBJ2-7; tentatively, D is TRBD2 (5 bases). The length of the CDR3 is 14 residues. From germline, CDR1 is MNHEY and CDR2 SMNVEV (reference sequence). Trimming left V 5 bases short and J 7 bases short, with 18 bases between. The CDR3 DNA follows: TGTGCCAGCAGTCCCCTGGGGAGCCGAGGGGAGCAGTACTTC. Its protein is CASSPLGSRGEQYF.

This chain joins TRBV11-2 and TRBJ2-1; TRBD1 agrees at 9 bases. Germline V gene sequence: CDR1 SGHAT, CDR2 FQNNGV. The V and J ends lost 5 bases and 9 bases, in that order; junction bases with no gene match: 14. CDR3 length equals 16 residues. As DNA, the CDR3 is TGTGCCAGCAGCCAAAGACAGGGGGTGATTGGAAGTGAGCAGTTCTTC. This encodes CASSQRQGVIGSEQFF.

This chain links TRBV6-5 with TRBJ1-5, with D tentatively TRBD1 (5 bases). The CDR3 has 13 amino acids. Germline assignment: CDR1 MNHEY and CDR2 SVGAGI. The V end lost 6 bases, the J end lost 6 bases, and 12 bases lay between the germline ends. CDR3 region: CASSQGTSQPQHF. The CDR3 DNA is TGTGCCAGCAGCCAGGGTACCAGTCAGCCCCAGCATTTT.

The chain recombines TRBV7-8 with TRBJ2-2, with TRBD1 as a possible D gene (6 bases). The CDR3 sequence is 14 residues long. Germline V lookup: CDR1 SGHVS, CDR2 FQNEAQ. The V gene lost 11 bases and the J gene lost 1 base, with 14 bases spanning the gap. CDR3 loop: CAVKGHLNTGELFF. DNA of the CDR3: TGTGCCGTGAAGGGACACTTGAACACCGGGGAGCTGTTTTTT.

This clone was detected only a few times. The chain couples TRBV12-3 or TRBV12-4 to TRBJ1-2; D is unresolved. The ends were cut back, 3 bases at V and 5 bases at J, with 4 bases in the middle. This CDR3 is built from 11 residues. The DNA of the CDR3 is TGTGCCAGCAGTTTCGGGTATGGCTACACCTTC. Protein: CASSFGYGYTF.

The chain joins TRBV6-1 to TRBJ1-6; TRBD1 is a possible D gene (6 bases). CDR3 length equals 14 residues. V was pared by 2 bases and J by 10 bases, with 12 bases between. Germline CDR1 MNHNS, CDR2 SASEGT. The CDR3, as DNA: TGTGCCAGCAGTGAAACAGGGCAACCCTCACCCCTCCACTTT. Residues: CASSETGQPSPLHF.

The sample holds one count of this clone. This chain uses TRBV6-4 with TRBJ2-2; TRBD1 aligns across 8 bases. The CDR3 totals 15 residues. With V trimmed by 6 bases and J by 5 bases, 8 bases remained unmatched. Germline lookup yields CDR1 MRHNA and CDR2 SNTAGT. The CDR3 sequence: CASSLETGGTGELFF. The CDR3 DNA sequence: TGTGCCAGCAGCCTGGAAACAGGGGGAACCGGGGAGCTGTTTTTT.

J is TRBJ2-5 and V is TRBV19; 7 positions match TRBD2. J gave up 5 bases and V 5 bases, and 8 bases lay outside the gene matches. Germline V lookup: CDR1 LNHDA, CDR2 SQIVND (reference sequence). The CDR3 consists of 14 residues. The CDR3, as DNA: TGTGCCAGTAGTTCGGGGAGGGGTAGGGAGACCCAGTACTTC. Protein: CASSSGRGRETQYF.

This sequence joins TRBV18 and TRBJ2-7, with a weak D call TRBD2 (5 bases). Between the trimmed V and J ends, which lost 3 bases and 6 bases, there was a span of 12 bases. The CDR3 covers 13 residues. Germline V gene sequence: CDR1 KGHSH, CDR2 LQKENI. The CDR3 protein is CASSPREGPEQYV. CDR3 DNA sequence: TGTGCCAGCTCACCGCGAGAGGGTCCCGAGCAGTACGTC.

In this sample, this clone turned up many times. V usage is TRBV4-2 and J usage is TRBJ1-5; 9 nucleotides line up with TRBD1. This CDR3 has 15 residues. Germline-derived CDR1 and CDR2 are LGHNA and YNFKEQ. J lost 6 bases, V lost 2 bases, and 5 bases had no gene match. DNA for the CDR3: TGTGCCAGCAGCCAATTACAGGGGGCAGGTCAGCCCCAGCATTTT. It encodes CASSQLQGAGQPQHF.

The chain joins TRBV7-2 to TRBJ2-5, with 7 bases matching TRBD1. CDR1 is SGHTA and CDR2 is FQGNSA in the germline V gene. Losses at the gene ends were 6 bases for V and 4 bases for J; bases not matched to a gene: 5. CDR3 size: 13 residues. CDR3 sequence: CASRATGIETQYF. The CDR3 DNA reads TGTGCCAGCAGGGCGACAGGGATAGAGACCCAGTACTTC.

This clone was recorded many times. The V gene is TRBV28, the J gene TRBJ2-1; the D is unclear. The CDR3 is made up of 13 amino acids. Germline CDR1 MDHEN, CDR2 SYDVKM. V lost 7 bases and J 7 bases, leaving 14 bases between the germline ends. This CDR3 is CASTNTAVNEQFF. CDR3 coding DNA: TGTGCCAGCACCAATACCGCGGTAAATGAGCAGTTCTTC.

The CDR3 nucleotides are TGCGCCACCCGACAGGGGGATGGTCGTTCCTATGGCTACACCTTC. This sequence encodes CATRQGDGRSYGYTF. The rearrangement joins TRBV5-1 to TRBJ1-2; 9 bases agree with TRBD1. CDR3 length equals 15 residues. Germline assignment: CDR1 SGHRS and CDR2 YFSETQ. V lost 9 bases to trimming and J lost 4 bases; unmatched junction nucleotides: 13.

The chain has TRBV5-1 and TRBJ2-5, with 7 positions matching TRBD2. Unmatched junction bases numbered 5, after V lost 4 bases and J lost 2 bases. Germline CDR1 SGHRS, CDR2 YFSETQ. The CDR3 loop spans 14 amino acids. The CDR3 region has the DNA TGCGCCAGCAGCCCGGGGGGAGGACAAGAGACCCAGTACTTC. This translates into CASSPGGGQETQYF.

The chain joins TRBV19 to TRBJ2-1, with 11 bases matching TRBD2. Per the germline V gene, CDR1 is LNHDA and CDR2 is SQIVND (reference sequence). The CDR3 has 14 amino acids. J gave up 7 bases and V 4 bases, and 3 bases lay outside the gene matches. The CDR3 reads CASSTLAGVNEQFF. In nucleotides, the CDR3 is TGTGCCAGTAGTACACTAGCGGGAGTAAATGAGCAGTTCTTC.

The chain uses TRBV5-1 and TRBJ1-6; D gene ambiguous. Trimming pared 6 bases from V and 0 bases from J, leaving 10 bases between. This CDR3 is 15 amino acids long. CDR1 SGHRS and CDR2 YFSETQ come from the germline V gene. The DNA for the CDR3 is TGCGCCAGCAACGAGGGTCCCTCCTATAATTCACCCCTCCACTTT. Amino acids: CASNEGPSYNSPLHF.

This chain connects TRBV28 to TRBJ1-2; D ambiguous. Trimming pared 5 bases from V and 7 bases from J, leaving 11 bases between. CDR1 and CDR2 from the germline V gene are MDHEN and SYDVKM. The CDR3 totals 12 residues. This chain's CDR3 is CASSPPGFGYTF. In DNA, the CDR3 is TGTGCCAGCAGTCCCCCGGGGTTTGGCTACACCTTC.

The CDR3 loop reads CASLPTSGTYYEQYF. In DNA form, the CDR3 reads TGTGCCAGCCTTCCCACTAGCGGGACTTACTACGAGCAGTACTTC. V usage is TRBV7-8 and J usage is TRBJ2-7; TRBD2 agrees at 10 bases. This CDR3 is built from 15 residues. CDR1 is SGHVS, CDR2 FQNEAQ, per germline. The ends lost 8 bases at V and 3 bases at J; junction bases unmatched: 10.

The CDR3 region is CASSKLQGPTNYGYTF. DNA of the CDR3: TGTGCCAGCAGCAAACTACAGGGACCGACTAACTATGGCTACACCTTC. The chain joins TRBV6-6 to TRBJ1-2; the D gene is possibly TRBD1 (6 bases). This CDR3 spans 16 amino acids. Trimming cost V 6 bases and J 0 bases, with 17 bases left between them. The germline gives CDR1 MNHNY, CDR2 SVGAGI (reference sequence).

The table lists this clone with many counts. The V call is TRBV9, the J call TRBJ2-5; 13 bases line up with TRBD2. Germline lookup yields CDR1 SGDLS and CDR2 YYNGEE. The CDR3 runs 17 residues. J lost 4 bases, V lost 3 bases, and 9 bases had no gene match. The CDR3 is CASSDRTSGRDIETQYF. The CDR3 region has the DNA TGTGCCAGCAGCGACCGGACTAGCGGGAGAGACATAGAGACCCAGTACTTC.

V is TRBV6-2 or TRBV6-3 and J is TRBJ2-7; the D gene is possibly TRBD2 (6 bases). Germline values: CDR1 MNHEY, CDR2 SVGEGT. CDR3 size: 14 residues. The germline V and J ends were trimmed by 2 bases and 0 bases, with 8 bases remaining between them. The CDR3 region is CASSYAGYSYEQYF. The CDR3 coding sequence is TGTGCCAGCAGTTACGCGGGATACTCCTACGAGCAGTACTTC.

This clone was found a few times. V is TRBV15 and J is TRBJ1-4, with a weak D call TRBD1 (6 bases). Trimming took 0 bases from V and 13 from J, leaving 12 bases between them. CDR1 is LNHNV and CDR2 is YYDKDF in the germline V gene (reference sequence). The CDR3 runs 13 residues. The CDR3 loop reads CATSRDLQGSLFF. The CDR3 bases are TGTGCCACCAGCAGAGATCTACAGGGCTCACTGTTTTTT.